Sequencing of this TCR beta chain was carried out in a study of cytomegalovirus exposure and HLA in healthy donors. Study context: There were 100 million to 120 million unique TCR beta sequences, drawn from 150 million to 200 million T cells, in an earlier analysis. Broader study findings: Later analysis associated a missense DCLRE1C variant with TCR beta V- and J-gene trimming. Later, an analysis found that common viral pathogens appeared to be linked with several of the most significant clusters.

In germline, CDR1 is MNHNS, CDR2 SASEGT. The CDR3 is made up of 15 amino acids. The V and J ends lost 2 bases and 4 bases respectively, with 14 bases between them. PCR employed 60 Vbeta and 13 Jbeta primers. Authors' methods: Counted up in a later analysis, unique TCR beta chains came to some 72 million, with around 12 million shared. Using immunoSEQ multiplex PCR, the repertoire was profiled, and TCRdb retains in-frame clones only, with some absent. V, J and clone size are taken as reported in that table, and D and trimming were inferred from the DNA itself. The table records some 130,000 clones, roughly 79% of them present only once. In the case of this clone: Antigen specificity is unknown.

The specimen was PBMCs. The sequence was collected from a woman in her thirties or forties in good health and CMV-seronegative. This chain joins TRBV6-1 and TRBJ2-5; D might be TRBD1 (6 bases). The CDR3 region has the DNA TGTGCCAGCAGTGAACAGGGGAGTAGGGCAGAGACCCAGTACTTC. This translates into CASSEQGSRAETQYF.